The clone carrying this TCR beta chain appeared a few times. Antigen: not known. The sample belongs to a study of T cells after yellow fever vaccination. At the level of the study: The SMART-Seq v4 Ultra Low Input method served to prepare the low-cell-number fractions.

MiXCR, run by TCRdb on the 5' RACE reads, gives a single entry per CDR3 protein. Altogether about 240,000 distinct CDR3 sequences are present, 6.9% being singletons, with the ten largest covering over 0.65%. General study results and limits: Reappearance after the booster was seen for most primary-vaccination clones, at 95% to 97% CD4 and around 90% CD8. FACS-sorted repertoires could harbor abundant contaminating bulk-population clonotypes.

The junction had 18 bases not matched to a gene; V was cut back by 5 bases and J by 0 bases. CDR1 is LNHDA and CDR2 is SQIVND in the germline V gene (reference sequence). This CDR3 is 20 amino acids long. Source: CD4+ T cells sorted from PBMCs, taken 15 days after the yellow fever booster vaccination. The sequence was collected from a man aged 25 to 40 who received the YFV17D yellow fever vaccine. V and J are TRBV19 and TRBJ2-3; TRBD1 matches at 9 bases. For the CDR3, the DNA is TGTGCCAGTAGTTACTCCGGGACAGGGCTAGTTTTTACTAGCACAGATACGCAGTATTTT. Translating it yields CASSYSGTGLVFTSTDTQYF.